The rows below give T cell receptor beta chains drawn from one sample of a study of blood T cell repertoires in COVID-19. The table came from immunoSEQ multiplex PCR; TCRdb's copy has only in-frame clones and leaves some out. Seen here are fewer than 250,000 clones, 83% observed once, and the top ten hold around 6%. Sequences were obtained from peripheral blood. The receptors derive from a human donor in a cohort sampled during active COVID-19. The CDR3 runs from the conserved cysteine through the conserved F or W. Fields, in order: V gene, J gene, D gene, CDR3 protein. D genes are given only for firm matches.

TRBV4-1	TRBJ1-2	TRBD1	CASSQERTGGESVGYTF
TRBV9	TRBJ2-3	.	CASSVRGAGDVADTQYF
TRBV13	TRBJ2-2	TRBD2	CASSPQYTGTSGWKNTGELFF
TRBV11-2	TRBJ2-7	.	CASSLSPGLDEQYF
TRBV11-3	TRBJ2-1	.	CASSFPFDLIRWASYNEQFF
TRBV7-2	TRBJ2-1	.	CASSLFPGPYNEQFF
TRBV3-1/TRBV3-2	TRBJ1-2	.	CASSQGAGEGYGYTF
TRBV3-1/TRBV3-2	TRBJ1-4	.	CASSNFGGDDREKLFF
TRBV19	TRBJ1-2	.	CATHSGRENYGYTF
TRBV2	TRBJ1-5	.	CASSLRSFFNQPQHF
TRBV27	TRBJ2-7	TRBD2	CASSPTSDSYEQYF
TRBV5-1	TRBJ1-4	TRBD1	CASTETGTGREKLFF
TRBV11-2	TRBJ2-7	TRBD1	CASTSSGTGGYEQYF
TRBV5-1	TRBJ1-1	TRBD1	CASSPDPRQGNTEAFF
TRBV9	TRBJ1-2	.	CASSLRAVDYGYTF
TRBV5-8	TRBJ2-1	TRBD2	CASSRGLAGNEQFF
TRBV11-2	TRBJ2-2	TRBD1	CASSLGQGLTGELFF
TRBV28	TRBJ1-3	.	CASLKSSQAPTIYF
TRBV24-1	TRBJ2-7	TRBD2	CATSDGPGTSETEQYF
TRBV28	TRBJ1-1	TRBD1	CASSGAGTAENTEAFF
TRBV30	TRBJ1-5	.	CAWSSAGPSNQPQHF
TRBV14	TRBJ1-1	TRBD1	CASRQLQGSTEAFF
TRBV6-1	TRBJ1-1	.	CASSESWAAGAFF
TRBV28	TRBJ2-3	TRBD2	CASSSRERGGPADTQYF
TRBV2	TRBJ2-5	TRBD1	CASSRDRQETQYF
TRBV5-6	TRBJ2-5	TRBD1	CASSLANRGKTQYF
TRBV24-1	TRBJ2-2	.	CATRGGTGELFF
TRBV30	TRBJ2-1	.	CASNPRLRGDNEQFF
TRBV30	TRBJ2-5	.	CAWSAGYQETQYF
TRBV7-8	TRBJ1-1	.	CASSRSGTEAFF
TRBV7-6	TRBJ1-6	TRBD1	CASSLDRERSPLHF
TRBV6-7	TRBJ2-7	TRBD1	CASSYPGTGDYEQYF
TRBV6-5	TRBJ1-4	TRBD1	CASSYSGDRGEKLFF
TRBV6-5	TRBJ2-7	.	CASSYGRDSYEQYF
TRBV5-1	TRBJ2-1	.	CASMKRAESSYNEQFF
TRBV5-4	TRBJ2-1	TRBD2	CASRKTSGKETPYNEQFF
TRBV7-2	TRBJ2-7	TRBD1	CASSPTGGGYEQYF
TRBV28	TRBJ2-2	TRBD2	CASSLTSGLAAGELFF
TRBV2	TRBJ2-7	.	CASRGARNEQYF
TRBV19	TRBJ1-5	.	CASSRLPNTDRRNQPQHF